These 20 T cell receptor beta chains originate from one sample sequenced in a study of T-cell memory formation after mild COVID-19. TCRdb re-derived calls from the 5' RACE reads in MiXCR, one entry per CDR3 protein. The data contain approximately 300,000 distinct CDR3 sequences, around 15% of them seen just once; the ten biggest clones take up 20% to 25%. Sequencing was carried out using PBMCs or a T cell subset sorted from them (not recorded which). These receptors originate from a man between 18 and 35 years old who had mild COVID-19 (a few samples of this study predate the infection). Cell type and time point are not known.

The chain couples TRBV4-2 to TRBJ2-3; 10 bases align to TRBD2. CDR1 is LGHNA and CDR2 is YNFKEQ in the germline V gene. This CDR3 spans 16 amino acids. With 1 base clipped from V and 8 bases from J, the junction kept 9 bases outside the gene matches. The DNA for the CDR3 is TGTGCCAGCAGCCAAGTGAGCGGGGGGGGCCCGGGTACGCAGTATTTT. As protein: CASSQVSGGGPGTQYF.

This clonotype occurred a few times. The CDR3 region is CASSGDHTISYEQYF. DNA of the CDR3: TGTGCCAGCAGTGGGGACCACACTATTTCCTACGAGCAGTACTTC. The gene calls are TRBV25-1 and TRBJ2-7; either TRBD1 or TRBD2 may supply D (5 bases each). There are 15 residues in the CDR3. Trimming shortened V by 4 bases and J by 1 base, and 14 bases separated the two germline ends. Germline V gene data show CDR1 as MGHDK and CDR2 as SYGVNS.

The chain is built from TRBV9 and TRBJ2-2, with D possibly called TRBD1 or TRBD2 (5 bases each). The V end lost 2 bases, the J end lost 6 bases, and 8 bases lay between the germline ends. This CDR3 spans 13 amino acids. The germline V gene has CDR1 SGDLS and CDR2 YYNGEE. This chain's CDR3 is CASSVGDAGELFF. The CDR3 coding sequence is TGTGCCAGCAGCGTGGGGGATGCCGGGGAGCTGTTTTTT.

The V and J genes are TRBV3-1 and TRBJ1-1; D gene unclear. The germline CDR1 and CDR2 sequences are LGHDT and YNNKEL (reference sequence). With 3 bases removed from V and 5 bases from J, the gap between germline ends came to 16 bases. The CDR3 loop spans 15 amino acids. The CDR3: CASSHSMGMGTEAFF. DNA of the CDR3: TGTGCCAGCAGCCATTCCATGGGGATGGGAACTGAAGCTTTCTTT.

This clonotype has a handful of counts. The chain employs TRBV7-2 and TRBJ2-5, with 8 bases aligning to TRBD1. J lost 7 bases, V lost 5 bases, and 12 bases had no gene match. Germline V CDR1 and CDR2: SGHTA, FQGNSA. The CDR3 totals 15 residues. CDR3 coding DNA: TGTGCCAGCAGCCTCGGACAGGGAATTTGGCGGACCCAGTACTTC. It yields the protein CASSLGQGIWRTQYF. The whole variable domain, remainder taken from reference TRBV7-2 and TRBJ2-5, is GAGVSQSPSNKVTEKGKDVELRCDPISGHTALYWYRQSLGQGLEFLIYFQGNSAPDKSGLPSDRFSAERTGGSVSTLTIQRTQQEDSAVYLCASSLGQGIWRTQYFGPGTRLLVL.

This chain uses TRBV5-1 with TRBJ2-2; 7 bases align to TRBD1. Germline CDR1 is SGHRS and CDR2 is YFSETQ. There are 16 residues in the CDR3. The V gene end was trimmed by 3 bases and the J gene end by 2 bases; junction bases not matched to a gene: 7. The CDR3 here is CASSSWDRTNTGELFF. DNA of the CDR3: TGCGCCAGCAGCTCGTGGGACAGAACCAACACCGGGGAGCTGTTTTTT.

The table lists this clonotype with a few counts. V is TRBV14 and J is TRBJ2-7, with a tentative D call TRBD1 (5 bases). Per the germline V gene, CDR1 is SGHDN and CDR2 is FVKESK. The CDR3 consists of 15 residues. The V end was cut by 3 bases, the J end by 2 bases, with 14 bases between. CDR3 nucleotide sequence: TGTGCCAGCAGCCAGGAAGGAAGGGGAACCTACGAGCAGTACTTC. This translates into CASSQEGRGTYEQYF.

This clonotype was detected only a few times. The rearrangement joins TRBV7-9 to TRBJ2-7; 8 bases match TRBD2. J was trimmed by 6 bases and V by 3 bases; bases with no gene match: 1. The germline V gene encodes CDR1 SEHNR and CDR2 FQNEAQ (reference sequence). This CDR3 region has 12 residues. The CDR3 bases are TGTGCCAGCAGCTTGAGCGGGGGCGAGCAGTACGTC. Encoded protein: CASSLSGGEQYV.

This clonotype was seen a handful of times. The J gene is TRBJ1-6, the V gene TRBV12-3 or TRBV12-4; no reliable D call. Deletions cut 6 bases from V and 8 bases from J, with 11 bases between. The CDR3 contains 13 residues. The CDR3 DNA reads TGTGCCAGCAGCCCCTTGAGTGATTCACCCCTCCACTTT. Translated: CASSPLSDSPLHF.

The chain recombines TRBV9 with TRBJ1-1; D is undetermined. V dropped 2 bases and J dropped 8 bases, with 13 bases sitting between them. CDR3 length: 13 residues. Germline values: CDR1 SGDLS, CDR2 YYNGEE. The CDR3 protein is CASSVEGAGEAFF. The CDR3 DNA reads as TGTGCCAGCAGCGTTGAGGGCGCCGGAGAAGCTTTCTTT. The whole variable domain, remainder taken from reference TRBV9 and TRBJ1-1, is DSGVTQTPKHLITATGQRVTLRCSPRSGDLSVYWYQQSLDQGLQFLIQYYNGEERAKGNILERFSAQQFPDLHSELNLSSLELGDSALYFCASSVEGAGEAFFGQGTRLTVV.

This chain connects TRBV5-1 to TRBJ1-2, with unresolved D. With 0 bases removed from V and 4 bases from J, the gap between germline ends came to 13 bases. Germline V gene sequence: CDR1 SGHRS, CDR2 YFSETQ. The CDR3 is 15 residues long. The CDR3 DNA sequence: TGCGCCAGCAGCTTGGGAGGCTACACCGTCTATGGCTACACCTTC. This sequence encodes CASSLGGYTVYGYTF.

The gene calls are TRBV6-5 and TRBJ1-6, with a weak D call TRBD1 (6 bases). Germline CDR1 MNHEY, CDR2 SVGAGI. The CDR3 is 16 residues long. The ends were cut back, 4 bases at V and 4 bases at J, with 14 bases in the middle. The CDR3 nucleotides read TGTGCCAGCAGTTTAGAGGGGGTACCGTATAATTCACCCCTCCACTTT. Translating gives CASSLEGVPYNSPLHF.

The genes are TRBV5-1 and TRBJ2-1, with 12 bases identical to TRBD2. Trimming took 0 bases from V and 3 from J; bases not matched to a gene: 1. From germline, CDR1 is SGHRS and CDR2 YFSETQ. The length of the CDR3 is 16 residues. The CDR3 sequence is CASSLGGLAGYNEQFF. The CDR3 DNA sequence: TGCGCCAGCAGCTTGGGGGGACTAGCGGGCTACAATGAGCAGTTCTTC.

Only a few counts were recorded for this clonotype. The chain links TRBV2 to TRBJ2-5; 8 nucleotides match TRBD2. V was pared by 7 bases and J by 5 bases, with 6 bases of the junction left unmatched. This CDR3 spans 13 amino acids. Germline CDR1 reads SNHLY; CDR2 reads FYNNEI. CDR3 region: CASIGLALETQYF. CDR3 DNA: TGTGCCAGCATCGGACTAGCTTTGGAGACCCAGTACTTC.

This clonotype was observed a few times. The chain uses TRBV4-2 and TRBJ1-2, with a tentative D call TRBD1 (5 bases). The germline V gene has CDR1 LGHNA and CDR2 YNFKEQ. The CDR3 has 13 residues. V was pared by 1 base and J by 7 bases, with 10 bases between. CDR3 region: CASSQAGDFGYTF. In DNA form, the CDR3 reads TGTGCCAGCAGCCAAGCTGGGGACTTTGGCTACACCTTC.

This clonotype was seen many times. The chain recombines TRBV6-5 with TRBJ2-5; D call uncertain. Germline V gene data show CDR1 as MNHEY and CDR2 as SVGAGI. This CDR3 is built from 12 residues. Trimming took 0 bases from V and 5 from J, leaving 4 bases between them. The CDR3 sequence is CASSYSGETQYF. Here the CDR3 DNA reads TGTGCCAGCAGTTACTCGGGGGAGACCCAGTACTTC.

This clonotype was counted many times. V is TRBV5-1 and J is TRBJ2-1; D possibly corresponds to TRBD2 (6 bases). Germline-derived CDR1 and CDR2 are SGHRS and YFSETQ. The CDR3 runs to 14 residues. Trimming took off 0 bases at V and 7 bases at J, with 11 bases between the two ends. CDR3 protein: CASSLGGAGNEQFF. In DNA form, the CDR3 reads TGCGCCAGCAGCTTGGGAGGCGCGGGGAATGAGCAGTTCTTC. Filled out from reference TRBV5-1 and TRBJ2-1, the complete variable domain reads KAGVTQTPRYLIKTRGQQVTLSCSPISGHRSVSWYQQTPGQGLQFLFEYFSETQRNKGNFPGRFSGRQFSNSRSEMNVSTLELGDSALYLCASSLGGAGNEQFFGPGTRLTVL.

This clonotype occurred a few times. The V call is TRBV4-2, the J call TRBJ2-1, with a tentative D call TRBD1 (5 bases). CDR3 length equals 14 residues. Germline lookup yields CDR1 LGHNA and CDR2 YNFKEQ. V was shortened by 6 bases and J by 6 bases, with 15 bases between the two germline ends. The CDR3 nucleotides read TGTGCCAGCAGGGGATACGGACACCCCAATGAGCAGTTCTTC. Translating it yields CASRGYGHPNEQFF.

The CDR3 here is CASSLGTRGSGEQFF. As DNA, the CDR3 is TGTGCCAGCAGTTTAGGGACTAGAGGGTCGGGTGAGCAGTTCTTC. V usage is TRBV12-3 or TRBV12-4 and J usage is TRBJ2-1, with 7 positions matching TRBD2. The V and J ends lost 1 base and 9 bases, in that order; junction bases with no gene match: 9. The CDR3 loop spans 15 amino acids.

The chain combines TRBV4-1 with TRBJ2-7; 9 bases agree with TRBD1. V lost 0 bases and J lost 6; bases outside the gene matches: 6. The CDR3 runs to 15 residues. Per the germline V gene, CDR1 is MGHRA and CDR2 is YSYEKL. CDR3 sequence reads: CASSQDPRTGAEQYV. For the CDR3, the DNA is TGCGCCAGCAGCCAAGATCCCCGGACAGGGGCCGAGCAGTACGTC.